These 14 T cell receptor beta chains came from one sample sequenced in a study of T cells in Graves' hyperthyroidism and ophthalmopathy. It was RNA transcripts that yielded the amplified TCR beta CDR3 regions. HTBI primers were the set used in a first-round RT-PCR of the TCR CDR3. In TCRdb, the multiplex PCR reads were re-called with MiXCR into one record per CDR3 protein. The sample shows approximately 520,000 distinct CDR3 sequences, less than 25% of them seen only once. The sample consisted of blood. The receptors come from a man aged 18 to 29 with Graves' hyperthyroidism.

This clonotype was observed at least ten times. The gene calls are TRBV24-1 and TRBJ1-5; TRBD1 agrees at 12 bases. V shed 2 bases and J 6 bases; nucleotides not matched to a gene: 4. The CDR3 sequence is 16 residues long. The germline V gene has CDR1 KGHDR and CDR2 SFDVKD. The CDR3 reads CATSDSGTGGPQPQHF. The DNA for the CDR3 is TGTGCCACCAGTGATTCCGGGACAGGGGGCCCTCAGCCCCAGCATTTT.

Ten or more counts support this clonotype. The chain couples TRBV19 to TRBJ1-2; D is unclear. This CDR3 is 14 amino acids long. Germline V gene sequence: CDR1 LNHDA, CDR2 SQIVND (reference sequence). Trimming took 4 bases from V and 2 from J, leaving 11 bases between them. The CDR3 DNA is TGTGCCAGTAGTACGCCGCCGGTCAACTATGGCTACACCTTC. Translated: CASSTPPVNYGYTF.

V and J are TRBV19 and TRBJ2-1; D perhaps matches TRBD2 (5 bases). The ends were cut back, 6 bases at V and 5 bases at J, with 11 bases in the middle. The CDR3 has 13 residues. Germline CDR1 reads LNHDA; CDR2 reads SQIVND (reference sequence). CDR3 sequence (DNA): TGTGCCAGTAGCCCGACCGGGAACAATGAGCAGTTCTTC. Translated, it gives CASSPTGNNEQFF.

This clonotype has a handful of counts. The chain employs TRBV28 and TRBJ1-5, with unresolved D. Germline CDR1 MDHEN, CDR2 SYDVKM. V gave up 6 bases and J gave up 2 bases, with 14 bases separating them. CDR3 length: 15 amino acids. CDR3 sequence (DNA): TGTGCCAGCAGGCCCCGTTGGCGAGGCAATCAGCCCCAGCATTTT. Translation gives CASRPRWRGNQPQHF.

The sample holds many counts of this clonotype. The chain recombines TRBV6-5 with TRBJ2-2, with TRBD2 identical over 10 bases. Germline values: CDR1 MNHEY, CDR2 SVGAGI. V dropped 7 bases and J dropped 6; count of bases not matched to a gene: 2. The CDR3 runs 13 residues. In DNA, the CDR3 is TGTGCCAGCAAGCGGGGGGGTCCCGGGGAGCTGTTTTTT. Its protein product is CASKRGGPGELFF.

This clonotype was seen ten or more times. V is TRBV28 and J is TRBJ2-7, with 8 bases fitting TRBD2. Trimming took 7 bases from V and 3 from J; bases not matched to a gene: 8. This CDR3 is built from 14 residues. Looked up from germline, CDR1 is MDHEN and CDR2 is SYDVKM. CDR3 nucleotides: TGTGCCAGCACGACCGGGGGGGGCCTCTACGAGCAGTACTTC. Its protein product is CASTTGGGLYEQYF.

The rearrangement links TRBV20-1 to TRBJ2-6; weak D call: TRBD2 (6 bases). The CDR3 spans 16 residues. V dropped 1 base and J dropped 0 bases, with 10 bases sitting between them. Looked up from germline, CDR1 is DFQATT and CDR2 is SNEGSKA (reference sequence). CDR3 in amino acids: CSARGRAPSGANVLTF. CDR3 in DNA: TGCAGTGCTAGAGGGAGGGCTCCCTCTGGGGCCAACGTCCTGACTTTC.

This clonotype was seen a handful of times. The rearrangement uses TRBV20-1 and TRBJ2-7; D assignment may be TRBD1 or TRBD2 (5 bases each). This CDR3 has 16 amino acids. Trimming took off 0 bases at V and 0 bases at J, with 15 bases between the two ends. CDR1 is DFQATT, CDR2 SNEGSKA, per germline (reference sequence). In DNA form, the CDR3 reads TGCAGTGCTAGAGATCAGGGAGCGCCCCTCTCCTACGAGCAGTACTTC. It translates to CSARDQGAPLSYEQYF.

This clonotype has a handful of counts. The V and J genes are TRBV18 and TRBJ2-7; unclear D gene. The germline V and J ends were trimmed by 2 bases and 3 bases, with 8 bases remaining between them. Germline lookup yields CDR1 KGHSH and CDR2 LQKENI. The CDR3 has 13 residues. CDR3 bases: TGTGCCAGCTCACCAACACAGATCTACGAGCAGTACTTC. This codes for CASSPTQIYEQYF.

This clonotype was observed a few times. The CDR3 spells CAWREPRTVLLYGYTF. CDR3 bases: TGTGCCTGGAGGGAACCCCGGACTGTACTTCTTTATGGCTACACCTTC. This rearrangement joins TRBV30 to TRBJ1-2, with unresolved D. The CDR3 loop spans 16 amino acids. Germline V gives CDR1 GTSNPN, CDR2 SVGIG (reference sequence). V gave up 3 bases and J gave up 5 bases, with 22 bases separating them.

This clonotype showed up many times. The genes are TRBV28 and TRBJ1-1, with D unclear. The CDR3 runs 16 residues. The V gene lost 6 bases and the J gene lost 0 bases, with 17 bases spanning the gap. Germline V gives CDR1 MDHEN, CDR2 SYDVKM. The CDR3 spells CASSPRPLGMNTEAFF. The CDR3 nucleotides read TGTGCCAGCAGCCCCCGACCGTTGGGCATGAACACTGAAGCTTTCTTT.

This clonotype was recorded at least ten times. V is TRBV20-1 and J is TRBJ2-7; 9 nucleotides match TRBD2. V was pared by 4 bases and J by 0 bases, with 7 bases of the junction left unmatched. CDR3 length equals 15 residues. CDR1 DFQATT and CDR2 SNEGSKA come from the germline V gene (reference sequence). The CDR3 is CSAINSGGFSYEQYF. CDR3 coding DNA: TGCAGTGCTATAAACAGCGGGGGGTTCTCCTACGAGCAGTACTTC.

The chain couples TRBV6-1 to TRBJ1-1; unclear D gene. The CDR3 is made up of 14 amino acids. V lost 2 bases and J 7 bases, leaving 14 bases between the germline ends. Germline CDR1 reads MNHNS; CDR2 reads SASEGT. CDR3 DNA: TGTGCCAGCAGTGAACCCTTGGTTCTCCATGAAGCTTTCTTT. Translating gives CASSEPLVLHEAFF.

The V call is TRBV5-6, the J call TRBJ1-1, with D maybe TRBD1 (5 bases). The CDR3 runs to 13 residues. V lost 0 bases and J 11 bases, leaving 14 bases between the germline ends. Germline loops: CDR1 SGHDT, CDR2 YYEEEE. In DNA, the CDR3 is TGTGCCAGCAGCTTGGGTACAGGTTCGGTGGCTTTCTTT. It is translated as CASSLGTGSVAFF. Complete variable domain (other parts from reference TRBV5-6 and TRBJ1-1): DAGVTQSPTHLIKTRGQQVTLRCSPKSGHDTVSWYQQALGQGPQFIFQYYEEEERQRGNFPDRFSGHQFPNYSSELNVNALLLGDSALYLCASSLGTGSVAFFGQGTRLTVV.